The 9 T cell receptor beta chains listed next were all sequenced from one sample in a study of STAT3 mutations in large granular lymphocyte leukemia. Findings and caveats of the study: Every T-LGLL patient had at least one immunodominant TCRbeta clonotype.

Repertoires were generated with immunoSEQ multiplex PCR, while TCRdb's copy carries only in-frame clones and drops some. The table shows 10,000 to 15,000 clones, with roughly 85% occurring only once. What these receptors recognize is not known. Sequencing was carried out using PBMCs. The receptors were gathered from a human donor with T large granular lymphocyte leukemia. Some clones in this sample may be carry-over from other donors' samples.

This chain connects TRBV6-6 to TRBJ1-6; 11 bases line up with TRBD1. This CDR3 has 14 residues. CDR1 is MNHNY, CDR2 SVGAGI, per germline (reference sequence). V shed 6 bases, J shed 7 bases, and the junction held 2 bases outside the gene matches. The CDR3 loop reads CASRRDRGNSPLHF. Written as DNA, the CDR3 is TGTGCCAGCAGACGGGACAGGGGGAATTCACCCCTCCACTTT.

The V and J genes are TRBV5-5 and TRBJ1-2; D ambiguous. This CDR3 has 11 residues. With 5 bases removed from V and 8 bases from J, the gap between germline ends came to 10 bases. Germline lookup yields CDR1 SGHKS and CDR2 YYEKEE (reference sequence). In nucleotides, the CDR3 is TGTGCCAGCAGTTCCGTCGGAGGCTACACCTTC. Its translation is CASSSVGGYTF.

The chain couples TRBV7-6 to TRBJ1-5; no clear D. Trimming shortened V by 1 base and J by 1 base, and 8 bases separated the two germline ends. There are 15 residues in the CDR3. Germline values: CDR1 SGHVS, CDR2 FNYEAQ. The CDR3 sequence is CASSLEVGSNQPQHF. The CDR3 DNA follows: TGTGCCAGCAGCTTAGAAGTGGGAAGCAATCAGCCCCAGCATTTT. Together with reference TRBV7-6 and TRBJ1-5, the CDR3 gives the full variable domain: GAGVSQSPRYKVTKRGQDVALRCDPISGHVSLYWYRQALGQGPEFLTYFNYEAQQDKSGLPNDRFSAERPEGSISTLTIQRTEQRDSAMYRCASSLEVGSNQPQHFGDGTRLSIL.

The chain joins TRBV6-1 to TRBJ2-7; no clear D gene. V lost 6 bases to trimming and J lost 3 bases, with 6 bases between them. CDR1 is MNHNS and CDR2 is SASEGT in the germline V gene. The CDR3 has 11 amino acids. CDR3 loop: CASSIHYEQYV. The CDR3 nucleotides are TGTGCCAGCAGCATACACTACGAGCAGTACGTC.

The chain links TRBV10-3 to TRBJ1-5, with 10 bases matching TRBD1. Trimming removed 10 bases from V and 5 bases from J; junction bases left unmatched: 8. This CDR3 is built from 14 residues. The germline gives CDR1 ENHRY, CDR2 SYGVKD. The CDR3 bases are TGTGCCACCCAAGGACAGGGGGTCGATCAGCCCCAGCATTTT. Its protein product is CATQGQGVDQPQHF.

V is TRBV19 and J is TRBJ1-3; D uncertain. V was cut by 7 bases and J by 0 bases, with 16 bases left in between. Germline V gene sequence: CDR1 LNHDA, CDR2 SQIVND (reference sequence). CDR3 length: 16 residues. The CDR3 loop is CASKLYGSSSGNTIYF. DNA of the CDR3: TGTGCCAGTAAACTTTATGGTTCCAGCTCTGGAAACACCATATATTTT.

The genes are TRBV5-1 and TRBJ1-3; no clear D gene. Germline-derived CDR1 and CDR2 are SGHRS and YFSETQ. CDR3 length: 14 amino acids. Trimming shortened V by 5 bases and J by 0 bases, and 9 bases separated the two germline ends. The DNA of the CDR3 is TGCGCCAGCAGTCCGTTCCTCTCTGGAAACACCATATATTTT. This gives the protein CASSPFLSGNTIYF.

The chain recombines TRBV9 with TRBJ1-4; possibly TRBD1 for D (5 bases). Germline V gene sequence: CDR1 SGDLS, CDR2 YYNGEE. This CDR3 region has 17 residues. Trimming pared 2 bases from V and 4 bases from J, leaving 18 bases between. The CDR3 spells CASSVGNRGPFNEKLFF. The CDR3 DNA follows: TGTGCCAGCAGCGTTGGCAACCGGGGCCCATTTAATGAAAAACTGTTTTTT.

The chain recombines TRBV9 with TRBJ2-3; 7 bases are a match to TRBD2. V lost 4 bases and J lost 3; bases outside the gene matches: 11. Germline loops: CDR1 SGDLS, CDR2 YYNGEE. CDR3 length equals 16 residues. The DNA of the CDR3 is TGTGCCAGCAGCCCATTCTCTGGGGGGGGGACAGATACGCAGTATTTT. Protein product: CASSPFSGGGTDTQYF.